This TCR beta chain was found in a study of CD8 T cells in ankylosing spondylitis (dated by TCRdb to the late 2010s). About the full investigation: The study set out to find disease-linked TCR variants by profiling T cell receptor beta repertoires in ankylosing spondylitis patients and healthy donors. The full study cohort was made up of about 24 ankylosing spondylitis patients and 108 healthy donors. Samples of peripheral blood were taken, and for ankylosing spondylitis patients, synovial fluid was collected as well. What the authors observed across the whole study: Significant enrichment of the disease-linked clones was reported in matched synovial fluid samples from ankylosing spondylitis patients. A TCR beta motif of several highly homologous amino acid variants appeared characteristic of blood from ankylosing spondylitis patients. A CD8+ phenotype was shown by the disease-linked clones, which were found at relatively low frequencies in peripheral blood. Some of the motif variants had been reported before in the synovial fluid and blood of reactive arthritis patients, a finding that suggests common disease-initiation mechanisms.

A remark on this clonotype: There is no known antigen for this receptor. Sequence at one end of the junction differs from germline and may be a read error.

As encoded in the germline V gene (reference sequence), CDR1 is LGHDT while CDR2 is YNNKEL. The CDR3 runs 14 amino acids, cysteine and phenylalanine included. Only the CDR3 portion is preserved as DNA: 42 bases, with reading frame beginning at the first base. The instrument given in TCRdb is Illumina HiSeq 2500. TCR beta libraries were prepared by quantitative 5'-RACE with molecular barcodes. Per the source publication's procedure: A new computational method, built on a probabilistic model of VDJ rearrangement, was used to identify disease-linked TCR variants. TCRdb handled the public reads itself, with Q25 trimming in fastp and clone calling in MiXCR, and kept productive beta chains. CDR3 protein sequences are deduplicated, and each keeps its most common genes and DNA. The V and J calls reflect TCRdb's pipeline rather than the authors' work. Here the sample has a few hundred thousand distinct CDR3 sequences; about a sixth occur a single time. The top ten hold around 33% of the sample.

The receptor comes from a male donor with ankylosing spondylitis or in good health (not recorded which). Sequencing used blood, either unsorted or a sorted T cell fraction (not recorded which). The chain was built from TRBV3-1 and TRBJ2-3; D gene: possibly TRBD1, on 5 matching bases. The CDR3 here reads CATSLGERGDTQYF. The DNA is as follows: TGTGCCACCAGCTTAGGGGAAAGAGGAGATACGCAGTATTTT.